The clone carrying this T cell receptor (beta chain) was recorded many times. Its matching antigen is unknown. Time point here: sample taken at primary tumor resection. TCR cDNA molecules each carried a unique molecular identifier. TCRdb recomputed calls from the 5' RACE reads with MiXCR, one row per CDR3 protein. The sample has about 23,000 distinct CDR3 sequences; 4% to 5% are singletons. V was pared by 6 bases and J by 0 bases, with 14 bases of the junction left unmatched. The germline gives CDR1 MDHEN, CDR2 SYDVKM. The CDR3 extends over 17 amino acids. The data were taken from a study of spatial heterogeneity in lung cancer. Study-level information: TCR and UMI combinations that were unique each appeared, on average, more than ten times in raw reads.

Study-wide findings and caveats: TCRs found ubiquitously expanded in tumor appeared in blood more at resection than at follow-up.

The source material was PBMCs, sampled at surgery. The rearrangement uses TRBV28 and TRBJ2-7; 7 nucleotides align to TRBD1. The sequence was collected from a male donor with early-stage non-small cell lung cancer. CDR3 protein: CASSLSADRRYSYEQYF. In DNA form, the CDR3 reads TGTGCCAGCAGCCTCAGCGCGGACAGGCGATACTCCTACGAGCAGTACTTC.